The clone carrying this TCR beta chain was picked up a small number of times. The target antigen is unknown. The germline V gene encodes CDR1 SGHAT and CDR2 FQDESV (reference sequence). The length of the CDR3 is 12 residues. V lost 8 bases to trimming and J lost 2 bases, with 9 bases between them. The source of the sample is a study of beta chain features in type 1 diabetes. The study reverse transcribed the entire isolated RNA, so it sequenced expressed TCRB transcripts. Assay used: immunoSEQ multiplex PCR; TCRdb lists only in-frame clones, some missing. The sample has hundreds of thousands of clones; approximately 30% are singletons. Study outcomes and limitations: An over-representation of cells with high TCR expression could result from cDNA sequencing.

This chain links TRBV11-1 with TRBJ2-5; D not certain. The sequencing sample was made of naive CD4+ T cells from blood. The sequence came from a man younger than 30 in good health. The CDR3 DNA sequence: TGTGCCAGCCATGGGGTTCAAGAGACCCAGTACTTC. Translation gives CASHGVQETQYF.